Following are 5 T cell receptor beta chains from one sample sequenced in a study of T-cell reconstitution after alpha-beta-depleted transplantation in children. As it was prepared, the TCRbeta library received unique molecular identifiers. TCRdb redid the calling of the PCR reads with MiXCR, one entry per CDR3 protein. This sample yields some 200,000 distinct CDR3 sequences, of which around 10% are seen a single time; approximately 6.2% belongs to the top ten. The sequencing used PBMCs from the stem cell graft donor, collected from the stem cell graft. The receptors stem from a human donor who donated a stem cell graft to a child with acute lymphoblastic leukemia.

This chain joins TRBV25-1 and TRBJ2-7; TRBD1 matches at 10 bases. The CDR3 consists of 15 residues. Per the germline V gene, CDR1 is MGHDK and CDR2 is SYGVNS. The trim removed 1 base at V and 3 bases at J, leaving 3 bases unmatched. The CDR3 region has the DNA TGTGCCAGCAGTGAATCTGGGACAGGGGACTACGAGCAGTACTTC. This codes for CASSESGTGDYEQYF.

The CDR3 region is CASSLAQPNYGYTF. The CDR3 coding sequence is TGTGCCAGCAGCTTAGCACAGCCTAACTATGGCTACACCTTC. The chain combines TRBV7-9 with TRBJ1-2; D not certain. Trimming removed 0 bases at V and 0 bases at J, with 5 bases between. The CDR3 loop spans 14 amino acids. Germline assignment: CDR1 SEHNR and CDR2 FQNEAQ (reference sequence).

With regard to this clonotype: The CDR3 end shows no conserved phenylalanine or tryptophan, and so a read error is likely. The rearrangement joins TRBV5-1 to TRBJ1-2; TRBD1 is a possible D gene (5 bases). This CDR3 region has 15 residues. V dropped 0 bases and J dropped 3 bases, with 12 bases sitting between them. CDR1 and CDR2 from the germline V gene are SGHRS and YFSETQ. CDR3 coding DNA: TGCGCCAGCAGCTTGGGTGACGGGACTCACTATGGCTACACCTGC. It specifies CASSLGDGTHYGYTC.

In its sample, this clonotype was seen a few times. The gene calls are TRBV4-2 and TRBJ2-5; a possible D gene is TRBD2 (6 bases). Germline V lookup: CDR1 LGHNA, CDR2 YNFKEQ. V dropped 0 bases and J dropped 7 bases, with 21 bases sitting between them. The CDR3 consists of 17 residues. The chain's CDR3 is CASSQDRSGVQDGTQYF. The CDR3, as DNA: TGTGCCAGCAGCCAAGATCGATCGGGGGTCCAGGATGGGACCCAGTACTTC.

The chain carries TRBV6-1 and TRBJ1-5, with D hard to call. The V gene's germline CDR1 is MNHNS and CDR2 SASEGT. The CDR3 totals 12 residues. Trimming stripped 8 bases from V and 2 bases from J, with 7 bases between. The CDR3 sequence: CASRTGNQPQHF. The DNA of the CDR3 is TGTGCCAGCCGGACGGGCAATCAGCCCCAGCATTTT.